The present TCR beta chain was sequenced within a study of blood T cell repertoires in COVID-19 (dated by TCRdb to the early 2020s). Concerning the study at large: Samples covering the acute and convalescent phases of COVID-19 were provided by collaborators in the United States, Italy and Spain. Nearly every sample came with metadata listing a de-identified subject ID, COVID-19 status, age in years and sex. The samples were drawn from two sources: the first 160 participants of the ongoing ImmuneRACE study, and 950 to 1,500 subjects contributed by 6 global collaborators. The prospective study material was composed of cDNA or gDNA derived from T cells, B-cell-depleted T cells, or PBMCs. Where available, HLA class I and class II types were obtained from metadata supplied by the sample provider rather than from assay-based typing. Subjects who had been exposed to COVID-19, were actively infected with it, or had recovered from it provided the deeply sampled blood TCRbeta repertoires that made up the dataset. The repertoires were released in a freely available public database meant as a resource for research on the immune response to SARS-CoV-2. Broader findings and caveats from the paper: How much clinical and demographic metadata was included differed by source and by participant, and the metadata was provided uncurated.

This clone was found once. Its antigen is unknown. No much larger clone exists at a distance of one base, and base qualities are not known. Each collaborating institution followed its own protocols to collect whole blood in K2EDTA tubes. Collaborator samples were shipped for TCRbeta analysis as frozen whole blood, isolated PBMCs, or DNA extracted from either sample type. Sequences SGHDN (CDR1) and FVKESK (CDR2) are obtained from the germline V gene. The CDR3 sequence holds 17 residues, the cysteine and phenylalanine included. Only the CDR3 DNA is retained, 51 bases long and in frame from the first base. V loses 5 bases at its end and J loses 2 bases; junction bases beyond the gene matches: 10. TCRbeta CDR3 regions were amplified from genomic DNA using the immunoSEQ Assay, a bias-controlled multiplex PCR. The source study handled its data this way. Within the assay, amplification of reference gene primers was used to estimate how many nucleated cells each sample contained. Sequence reads were collapsed and filtered to measure the absolute abundance of every unique TCRbeta CDR3 rearrangement. For each sample, productive Simpson clonality was calculated as the square root of Simpson's diversity index over productive rearrangements. Not all clones reach the TCRdb copy of this immuneACCESS table, which keeps in-frame sequences only. Checked studies attribute under half of the gap to unresolved V genes and leave the rest unexplained. V, J and clone size derive from that table, while D and trimming were established from the DNA sequence. Within this sample are some 60,000 clones, with around 90% of them counted one time only. Around 2.3% of the sample is taken by the ten largest.

The clonotype comes from a man in his sixties with acute or convalescent COVID-19. The sequenced material came from peripheral blood. The chain uses TRBV14 and TRBJ2-7; 12 junctional bases match TRBD2. The CDR3 here reads CASSETLLAGGPYEQYF. The sequenced DNA: TGTGCCAGCAGCGAAACCTTACTAGCGGGAGGACCCTACGAGCAGTACTTC.